The 17 T cell receptor beta chains below come from one sample, sequenced in a study of T-cell reconstitution after alpha-beta-depleted transplantation in children. Unique molecular identifiers featured in how the TCRbeta library was prepared. TCRdb re-called the PCR reads through MiXCR, storing one row per CDR3 protein. The sample yields some 350,000 distinct CDR3 sequences, over 9% seen once. The sequencing here drew on PBMCs from the stem cell graft donor, taken from the stem cell graft. The receptors shown here come from a human donor who donated a stem cell graft to a child with acute lymphoblastic leukemia.

V is TRBV5-1 and J is TRBJ2-5, with a weak D call TRBD1 (5 bases). V gave up 1 base and J gave up 3 bases, with 13 bases separating them. Germline V gene lookup returns CDR1 SGHRS and CDR2 YFSETQ. The CDR3 covers 15 residues. The CDR3 is CASSLQGRGEETQYF. CDR3 bases: TGCGCCAGCAGCTTGCAGGGTCGAGGAGAAGAGACCCAGTACTTC.

This clonotype was recorded many times. The rearrangement joins TRBV7-3 to TRBJ2-5; D is perhaps TRBD2 (5 bases). Germline V gives CDR1 SGHTA, CDR2 FQGTGA. V was clipped by 6 bases and J by 1 base, with 15 bases between them. The CDR3 is made up of 15 amino acids. The CDR3: CASSPYSAPQETQYF. In DNA, the CDR3 is TGTGCCAGCAGTCCCTATAGCGCGCCCCAAGAGACCCAGTACTTC.

This rearrangement joins TRBV20-1 to TRBJ2-1, with 13 bases identical to TRBD2. Germline CDR1 DFQATT, CDR2 SNEGSKA (reference sequence). Trimming cost V 3 bases and J 4 bases; bases outside gene matches: 9. The CDR3 runs to 17 residues. CDR3 amino acids: CSASGGTSGNRYNEQFF. The CDR3 DNA sequence: TGCAGTGCTAGTGGAGGGACTAGCGGGAACCGGTACAATGAGCAGTTCTTC.

This clonotype was picked up a small number of times. This sequence joins TRBV3-1 and TRBJ2-1; D is ambiguous. CDR1 and CDR2 from the germline V gene are LGHDT and YNNKEL (reference sequence). CDR3 length: 15 residues. V lost 5 bases, J lost 1 base, and 12 bases lay in between. The CDR3 spells CASSRPLLSYNEQFF. Here the CDR3 DNA reads TGTGCCAGCAGCAGGCCCCTTCTTTCCTACAATGAGCAGTTCTTC.

The J gene is TRBJ2-5, the V gene TRBV12-3 or TRBV12-4; 8 bases agree with TRBD1. There are 14 residues in the CDR3. J lost 9 bases, V lost 7 bases, and 13 bases had no gene match. The CDR3 region is CASTRYQTGEAQYF. The DNA of the CDR3 is TGTGCCAGCACCCGATACCAGACAGGGGAGGCCCAGTACTTC.

The chain joins TRBV6-1 to TRBJ1-6; tentative D call: TRBD1 (6 bases). Germline lookup yields CDR1 MNHNS and CDR2 SASEGT. The CDR3 totals 15 residues. Trimming took off 4 bases at V and 10 bases at J, with 17 bases between the two ends. This CDR3 is CASSAGEKQGSPLHF. The CDR3 DNA is TGTGCCAGCAGTGCCGGGGAGAAACAGGGATCACCCCTCCACTTT.

Only a few counts were recorded for this clonotype. This chain joins TRBV29-1 and TRBJ2-1; 10 nucleotides line up with TRBD2. This CDR3 has 14 amino acids. Germline loops: CDR1 SQVTM, CDR2 ANQGSEA. J was trimmed by 3 bases and V by 3 bases; bases with no gene match: 2. In nucleotides, the CDR3 is TGCAGCGTTGATACTAGCGGGGACTACAATGAGCAGTTCTTC. Protein: CSVDTSGDYNEQFF.

In DNA, the CDR3 is TGCGCCAGCACCATTTTACCGGGACAGGGGATCTATGGCTACACCTTC. Encoded protein: CASTILPGQGIYGYTF. The chain links TRBV4-1 to TRBJ1-2; 10 bases are a match to TRBD1. Per the germline V gene, CDR1 is MGHRA and CDR2 is YSYEKL. With 7 bases clipped from V and 4 bases from J, the junction kept 12 bases outside the gene matches. The length of the CDR3 is 16 residues.

The sample holds a few counts of this clonotype. The chain links TRBV9 to TRBJ2-7, with D hard to call. The germline V gene has CDR1 SGDLS and CDR2 YYNGEE. V dropped 4 bases and J dropped 6 bases, with 20 bases sitting between them. The CDR3 contains 15 residues. The CDR3 nucleotides are TGTGCCAGCAGCCCCCCCAGTATGGAGCCCACCGAGCAGTACTTC. As protein: CASSPPSMEPTEQYF.

This clonotype was found many times. This chain's CDR3 is CASGDLNQPQHF. In DNA form, the CDR3 reads TGTGCCAGCGGGGATCTCAATCAGCCCCAGCATTTT. The rearrangement links TRBV12-3 or TRBV12-4 to TRBJ1-5; no reliable D call. Trimming shortened V by 8 bases and J by 3 bases, and 8 bases separated the two germline ends. This CDR3 contains 12 residues.

The gene calls are TRBV29-1 and TRBJ2-3, with D possibly matching TRBD1 (6 bases). The germline V gene has CDR1 SQVTM and CDR2 ANQGSEA. The CDR3 has 14 residues. Trimming took 6 bases from V and 4 from J, leaving 17 bases between them. The chain's CDR3 is CSVTPGTLADTQYF. The CDR3 coding sequence is TGCAGCGTGACGCCCGGGACATTGGCAGATACGCAGTATTTT.

The CDR3 loop reads CSAIWRDGGYEQYF. CDR3 coding DNA: TGCAGTGCTATCTGGCGGGACGGAGGTTACGAGCAGTACTTC. The chain is built from TRBV20-1 and TRBJ2-7; perhaps TRBD2 as D (6 bases). Trimming cost V 4 bases and J 4 bases, with 17 bases left between them. The CDR3 consists of 14 residues. CDR1 is DFQATT and CDR2 is SNEGSKA in the germline V gene (reference sequence).

This clonotype has at least ten counts. The chain joins TRBV27 to TRBJ2-1; D gene unclear. The CDR3 sequence is 11 residues long. Germline V gene lookup returns CDR1 MNHEY and CDR2 SMNVEV (reference sequence). V lost 7 bases to trimming and J lost 7 bases, with 8 bases between them. This CDR3 reads CASNQGNEQFF. The CDR3 DNA sequence: TGTGCCAGCAACCAAGGGAATGAGCAGTTCTTC.

This rearrangement joins TRBV5-1 to TRBJ2-1, with 9 bases matching TRBD2. Trimming removed 4 bases from V and 8 bases from J; junction bases left unmatched: 4. CDR3 size: 13 residues. In germline, CDR1 is SGHRS, CDR2 YFSETQ. The CDR3 DNA follows: TGCGCCAGCAGCAGGCGGGGGGGCGATGAGCAGTTCTTC. This gives the protein CASSRRGGDEQFF.

This clonotype was picked up a small number of times. The DNA of the CDR3 is TGTGCCAGCAGCCTACCCTCACAGGCTAACTATGGCTACACCTTC. Translation: CASSLPSQANYGYTF. The chain couples TRBV28 to TRBJ1-2, with TRBD1 as a possible D gene (5 bases). CDR1 MDHEN and CDR2 SYDVKM come from the germline V gene. The ends were cut back, 6 bases at V and 0 bases at J, with 14 bases in the middle. This CDR3 contains 15 residues.

The V and J genes are TRBV27 and TRBJ2-2; the D gene is possibly TRBD1 (5 bases). Germline values: CDR1 MNHEY, CDR2 SMNVEV (reference sequence). V lost 4 bases and J 5 bases, leaving 17 bases between the germline ends. This CDR3 contains 16 residues. The CDR3 DNA follows: TGTGCCAGCAGTTACATACCATACTCAGGGACCGGGGAGCTGTTTTTT. This gives the protein CASSYIPYSGTGELFF.

The CDR3 DNA follows: TGCGCCAGCACCTCCGGGACTGACGCCTACGAGCAGTACTTC. Translating it yields CASTSGTDAYEQYF. J is TRBJ2-7 and V is TRBV5-1, with D maybe TRBD2 (6 bases). Germline assignment: CDR1 SGHRS and CDR2 YFSETQ. V was pared by 6 bases and J by 2 bases, with 15 bases between. The CDR3 loop spans 14 amino acids.